A selection of T cell receptor beta chains follows, all from one sample in a study of T-cell reconstitution after alpha-beta-depleted transplantation in children. One entry per CDR3 protein, called by TCRdb with MiXCR from the PCR reads. Of around 400,000 distinct CDR3 sequences detected, around 21% appear once; the ten largest clones hold 3.5% to 4%. The sequenced sample was PBMCs from the stem cell graft donor, obtained from the stem cell graft. These receptor sequences come from a human donor who donated a stem cell graft to a child with acute myeloid leukemia. CDR3s include the opening cysteine and the closing phenylalanine or tryptophan. The order of the fields is V gene, CDR3 protein.

V gene: TRBV7-2
CDR3 protein: CASSLASLNTGELFF

V gene: TRBV12-3/TRBV12-4
CDR3 protein: CASSLEGAGAYEQYF

V gene: TRBV12-3/TRBV12-4
CDR3 protein: CASSGTTTQETQYF

V gene: TRBV14
CDR3 protein: CASSQDLETVRLYNEQFF

V gene: TRBV12-3/TRBV12-4
CDR3 protein: CASSFRDRGGNEQFF

V gene: TRBV20-1
CDR3 protein: CSARDRLAGATYEQYF

V gene: TRBV27
CDR3 protein: CASSKEGLAEAFF

V gene: TRBV15
CDR3 protein: CATSRGGGLGSYEQYF

V gene: TRBV6-1
CDR3 protein: CASRRSPAGASYNEQFF

V gene: TRBV29-1
CDR3 protein: CSVQTGGGNQPQHF

V gene: TRBV9
CDR3 protein: CASSVSPYRGKNSPLHF